This TCR beta chain is from a study of T cells in Graves' hyperthyroidism and ophthalmopathy. Ten or more counts support this clonotype. TCR beta CDR3 region amplification was performed from RNA transcripts. The HTBI primer set served for first-round RT-PCR of the TCR CDR3. TCRdb itself ran the multiplex PCR reads through MiXCR, one entry per CDR3 protein. The sample gives fewer than 600,000 distinct CDR3 sequences, roughly 15% of which show up once; about 15% is in the top ten. CDR1 and CDR2 (germline): SGHDT, YYEEEE. The V gene end was trimmed by 0 bases and the J gene end by 9 bases; junction bases not matched to a gene: 3. This CDR3 comprises 13 residues.

Sequenced material: blood. The receptor's source is a woman aged 40 to 55 with Graves' hyperthyroidism. The chain links TRBV5-6 to TRBJ2-1; 7 positions agree with TRBD2. The CDR3 region is CASSLAGTTEQFF. Written as DNA, the CDR3 is TGTGCCAGCAGCTTGGCCGGGACTACTGAGCAGTTCTTC.